This entry describes one T cell receptor (beta chain). This specimen comes from a study of beta chain features in type 1 diabetes. The germline CDR1 and CDR2 sequences are LNHDA and SQIVND (reference sequence). V was pared by 5 bases and J by 1 base, with 8 bases between. The CDR3 is 13 amino acids. The study reverse transcribed the entire isolated RNA, so it sequenced expressed TCRB transcripts. Clones were read by immunoSEQ multiplex PCR, and TCRdb kept only the in-frame ones, dropping some. The data hold around 200,000 clones, with more than 10% observed a single time. The source material was central memory CD4+ T cells from blood. This sequence joins TRBV19 and TRBJ1-1; D may be TRBD1 (5 bases). The sequence came from a woman between 18 and 30 years old in good health. The chain's CDR3 is CASSGAGNTEAFF. DNA of the CDR3: TGTGCCAGTAGTGGGGCCGGGAACACTGAAGCTTTCTTT.